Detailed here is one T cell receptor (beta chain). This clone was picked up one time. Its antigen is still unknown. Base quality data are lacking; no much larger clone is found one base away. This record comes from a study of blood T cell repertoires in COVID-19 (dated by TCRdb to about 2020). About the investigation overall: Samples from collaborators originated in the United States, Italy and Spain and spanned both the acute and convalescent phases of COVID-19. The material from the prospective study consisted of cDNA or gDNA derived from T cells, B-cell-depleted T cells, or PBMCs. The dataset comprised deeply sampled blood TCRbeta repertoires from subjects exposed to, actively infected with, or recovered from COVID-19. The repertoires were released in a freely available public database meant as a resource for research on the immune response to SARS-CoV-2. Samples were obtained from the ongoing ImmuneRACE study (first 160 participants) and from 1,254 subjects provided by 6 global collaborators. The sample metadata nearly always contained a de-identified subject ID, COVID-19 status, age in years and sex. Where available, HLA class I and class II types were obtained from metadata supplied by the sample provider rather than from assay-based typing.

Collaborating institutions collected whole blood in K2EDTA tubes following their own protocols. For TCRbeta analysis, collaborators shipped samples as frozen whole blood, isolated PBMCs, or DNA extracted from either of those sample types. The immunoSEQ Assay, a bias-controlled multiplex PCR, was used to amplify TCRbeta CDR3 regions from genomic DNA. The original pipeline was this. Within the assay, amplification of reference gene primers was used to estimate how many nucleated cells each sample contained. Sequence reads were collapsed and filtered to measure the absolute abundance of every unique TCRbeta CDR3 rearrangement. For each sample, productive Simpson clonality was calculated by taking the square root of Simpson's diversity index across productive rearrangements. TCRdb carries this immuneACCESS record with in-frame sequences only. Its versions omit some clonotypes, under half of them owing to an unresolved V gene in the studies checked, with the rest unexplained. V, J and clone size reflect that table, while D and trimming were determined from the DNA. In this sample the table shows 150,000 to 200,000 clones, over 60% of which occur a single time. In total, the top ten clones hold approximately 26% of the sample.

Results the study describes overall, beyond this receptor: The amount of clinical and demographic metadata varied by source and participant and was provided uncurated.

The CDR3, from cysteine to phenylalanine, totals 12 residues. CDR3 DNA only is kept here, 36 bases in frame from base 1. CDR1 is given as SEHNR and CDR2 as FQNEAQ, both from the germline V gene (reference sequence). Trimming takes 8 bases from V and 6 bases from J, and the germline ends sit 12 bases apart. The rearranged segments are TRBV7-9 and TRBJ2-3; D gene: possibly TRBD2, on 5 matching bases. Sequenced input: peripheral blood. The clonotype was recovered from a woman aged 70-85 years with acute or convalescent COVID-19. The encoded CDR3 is CASGSSIDTQYF. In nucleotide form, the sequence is TGTGCCAGCGGGAGTTCGATTGATACGCAGTATTTT.